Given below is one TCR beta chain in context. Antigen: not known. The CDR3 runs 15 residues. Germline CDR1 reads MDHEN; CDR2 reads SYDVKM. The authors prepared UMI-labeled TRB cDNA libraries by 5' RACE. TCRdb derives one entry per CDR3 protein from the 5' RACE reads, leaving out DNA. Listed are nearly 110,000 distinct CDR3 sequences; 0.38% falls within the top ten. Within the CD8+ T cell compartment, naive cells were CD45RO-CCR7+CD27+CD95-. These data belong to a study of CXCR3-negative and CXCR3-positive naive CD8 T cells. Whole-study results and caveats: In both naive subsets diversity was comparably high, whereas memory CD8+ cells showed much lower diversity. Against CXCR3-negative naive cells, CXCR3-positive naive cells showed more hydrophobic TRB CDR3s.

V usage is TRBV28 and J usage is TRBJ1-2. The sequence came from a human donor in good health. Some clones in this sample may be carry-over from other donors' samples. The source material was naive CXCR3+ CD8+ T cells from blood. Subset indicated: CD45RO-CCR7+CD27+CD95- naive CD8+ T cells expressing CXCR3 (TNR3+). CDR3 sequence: CASSPLQGSGYGYTF.